This record looks at one T cell receptor beta chain sequence and its context. The data were taken from a study of cytomegalovirus exposure and HLA in healthy donors. A multiplex PCR was run with 60 Vbeta primers and 13 Jbeta primers. Some clones are missing from TCRdb's copy, which holds only in-frame ones; the method was immunoSEQ multiplex PCR. The table has tens of thousands of clones, approximately 82% seen once. The germline V gene encodes CDR1 SGHNT and CDR2 YYREEE (reference sequence). This CDR3 is built from 16 residues. V shed 0 bases and J shed 0 bases, with 7 bases lying between them. The J gene is TRBJ2-6, the V gene TRBV5-4, with D uncertain. The clonotype originates from a man in his forties in good health and CMV-seronegative. Sequenced sample: PBMCs. The CDR3 loop reads CASSLVLASGANVLTF. The DNA for the CDR3 is TGTGCCAGCAGCTTGGTTCTGGCCTCTGGGGCCAACGTCCTGACTTTC.